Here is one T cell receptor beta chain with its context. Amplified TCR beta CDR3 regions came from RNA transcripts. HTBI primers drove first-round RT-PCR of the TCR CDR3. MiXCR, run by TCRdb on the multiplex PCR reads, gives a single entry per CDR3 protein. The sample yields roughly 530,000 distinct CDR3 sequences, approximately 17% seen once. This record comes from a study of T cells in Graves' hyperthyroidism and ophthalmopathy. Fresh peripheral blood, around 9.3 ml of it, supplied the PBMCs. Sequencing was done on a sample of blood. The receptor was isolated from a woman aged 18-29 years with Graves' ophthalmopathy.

The CDR3 region has the DNA TGCGCCAGCAGCCAAGGACACCTCTCCTACAATGAGCAGTTCTTC. Protein product: CASSQGHLSYNEQFF. The V and J genes are TRBV4-1 and TRBJ2-1; D gene ambiguous. Germline CDR1 MGHRA, CDR2 YSYEKL. V lost 1 base, J lost 0 bases, and 7 bases lay in between. The length of the CDR3 is 15 residues.